This is a list of T cell receptor beta chains from one sample in a study of brain metastases from non-small cell lung cancer. TCRdb's table, derived via immunoSEQ multiplex PCR, lists solely in-frame clones and lacks some. Of 600 to 950 clones listed, around 84% are singletons. The sequenced sample was primary lung tumor tissue. Receptors were obtained from a donor at least 40 years old with non-small cell lung cancer. Both conserved end residues are part of each CDR3. The D gene is left open where the match is weak. Only part of the rows carry a size: once, few, many, or a class if the clone is expanded.

length,D,J,size,V,DNA,CDR3
14,TRBD1,TRBJ1-2,once,TRBV6-5,TGTGCCATTCTCCGGGACAGGGGGCAGAATGGCTACACCTTC,CAILRDRGQNGYTF
17,TRBD2,TRBJ2-1,.,TRBV3-1/TRBV3-2,TGTGCCAGCAGCCCTCAAGCCGGACTAGCGGGAAGTAATGAGCAGTTCTTC,CASSPQAGLAGSNEQFF
13,.,TRBJ2-7,.,TRBV19,TGTGCCAGTAGTAGTAGACTCGCCTACGAGCAGTACTTC,CASSSRLAYEQYF
13,.,TRBJ1-3,.,TRBV7-6,TGTGCCAGCAGCCCTGAGCCAGGCGCAACCATATATTTT,CASSPEPGATIYF
14,.,TRBJ1-2,.,TRBV19,TGTGCCAGTAGTATAGAGGCGGACAACTATGGCTACACCTTC,CASSIEADNYGYTF
14,.,TRBJ2-3,.,TRBV5-4,TGTGCCAGCAGCTTGGAGGGCAGCACAGATACGCAGTATTTT,CASSLEGSTDTQYF
16,.,TRBJ1-5,.,TRBV27,TGTGCCAGCAGTTCCTCCCGGGTCCCCGGCAATCAGCCCCAGCATTTT,CASSSSRVPGNQPQHF
13,TRBD1,TRBJ1-1,.,TRBV15,TGTGCCACCAGCATGGGTCCGGGACAGGAAGCTTTCTTT,CATSMGPGQEAFF
10,.,TRBJ2-7,.,TRBV2,TGTGCCAGCAGGCTCTACGAGCAGTACTTC,CASRLYEQYF
13,.,TRBJ1-5,.,TRBV2,TGTGCCAGCAATCGGACGCCCCGTCAGCCCCAGCATTTT,CASNRTPRQPQHF
14,.,TRBJ1-1,.,TRBV19,TGTGCCAGTACCCCCCCCGGACTCAGCACTGAAGCTTTCTTT,CASTPPGLSTEAFF
14,.,TRBJ2-1,.,TRBV6-5,TGTGCCAGCAGTACCGTTGACAAATACAATGAGCAGTTCTTC,CASSTVDKYNEQFF
16,.,TRBJ2-7,.,TRBV5-6,TGTGCCAGCAGCTTGGGACTAGTGGGGGGGCTCTACGAGCAGTACTTC,CASSLGLVGGLYEQYF
14,TRBD2,TRBJ2-7,.,TRBV9,TGTGCCAGCAGCGTAACTAGCGGGGGTGGTGAGCAGTACTTC,CASSVTSGGGEQYF
14,.,TRBJ1-2,.,TRBV19,TGTGCCAGTAGTCCCAGACAGCTTAACTATGGCTACACCTTC,CASSPRQLNYGYTF
14,.,TRBJ1-2,.,TRBV18,TGTGCTAGCTCACCAAAAATTGGGGTAAGGGGCTACACCTTC,CASSPKIGVRGYTF
15,.,TRBJ1-4,.,TRBV4-3,TGCGCCAGCAGCCAAGATAACTGGGGGGCTGAAAAACTGTTTTTT,CASSQDNWGAEKLFF
16,.,TRBJ1-6,.,TRBV27,TGTGCCAGCAGTTTATTGATCTTCGGGGCTAATTCACCCCTCCACTTT,CASSLLIFGANSPLHF
14,.,TRBJ1-1,.,TRBV7-8,TGTGCCAGCAGTTACAGGGAGGGGAACACTGAAGCTTTCTTT,CASSYREGNTEAFF
15,.,TRBJ2-1,few,TRBV6-5,TGTGCCAGCAGTTACTCGGAGACCTCCTACAATGAGCAGTTCTTC,CASSYSETSYNEQFF
13,.,TRBJ1-1,few,TRBV27,TGTGCCAGCAGTACGGGACAAAACACTGAAGCTTTCTTT,CASSTGQNTEAFF
13,TRBD1,TRBJ1-2,.,TRBV19,TGTGCCAGTAGTTACGACAGGGGATATGGCTACACCTTC,CASSYDRGYGYTF
13,.,TRBJ2-2,.,TRBV29-1,TGCAGCGTTGAAGAATGGTCGGGGAGAGAGCTGTTTTTT,CSVEEWSGRELFF
14,TRBD1,TRBJ1-5,.,TRBV6-2/TRBV6-3,TGTGCCAGCAGTTCTATAGGGGGCTATCAGCCCCAGCATTTT,CASSSIGGYQPQHF
16,TRBD1,TRBJ2-5,.,TRBV5-6,TGTGCCAGCAGCAGCCGACAGGGGGATTATGTAGAGACCCAGTACTTC,CASSSRQGDYVETQYF
15,.,TRBJ2-7,once,TRBV3-1/TRBV3-2,TGTGCCAGCAGCCCCCTGCCTGGCGAGACCTACGAGCAGTACTTC,CASSPLPGETYEQYF
15,TRBD2,TRBJ2-3,.,TRBV6-4,TGTGCCAGCAGTGACCAAGCGGGAGTGATGGATACGCAGTATTTT,CASSDQAGVMDTQYF
12,.,TRBJ1-6,.,TRBV12-3/TRBV12-4,TGTGCCAGCAGCACTGTTACCGGGTCCCTCCACTTT,CASSTVTGSLHF
15,.,TRBJ2-7,.,TRBV28,TGTGCCAGCAGTTTACTTGGTGGGCCTTTATACAAGCAGTACTTC,CASSLLGGPLYKQYF
15,.,TRBJ1-6,.,TRBV6-5,TGTGCCAGCAGTTACTCTGGGGACGATTATTCACCCCTCCACTTT,CASSYSGDDYSPLHF
13,TRBD1,TRBJ1-1,few,TRBV7-6,TGTGCCAGCAGCTTTGCAGGGGGCACTGAAGCTTTCTTT,CASSFAGGTEAFF
16,TRBD1,TRBJ2-3,.,TRBV19,TGTGCCAGTAGTATAGACAGGGGGCGAACCACAGATACGCAGTATTTT,CASSIDRGRTTDTQYF
16,.,TRBJ2-7,.,TRBV30,TGTGCCTGGAGTGTAGGAGGCAGGCCCAGCTCCTACGAGCAGTACTTC,CAWSVGGRPSSYEQYF
12,TRBD2,TRBJ2-1,.,TRBV2,TGTGCCAGTACTAGCGCCGGGGATGAGCAGTTCTTC,CASTSAGDEQFF
14,.,TRBJ1-1,once,TRBV28,TGTGCCAGCAGTTTAATAGGGGAGAACACTGAAGCTTTCTTT,CASSLIGENTEAFF
17,.,TRBJ2-6,.,TRBV9,TGTGCCAGCAGCGTAGGAATCACAGCCTCTGGGGCCAACGTCCTGACTTTC,CASSVGITASGANVLTF
14,.,TRBJ2-1,.,TRBV14,TGTGCCAGCACCCCCGAAGGATATAGGAATGAGCAGTTCTTC,CASTPEGYRNEQFF
20,.,TRBJ2-2,.,TRBV19,TGTGCCAGTTTAAAGCCCTACGGGACATCCGAGCAGGCCTATACCGGGGAGCTGTTTTTT,CASLKPYGTSEQAYTGELFF
18,.,TRBJ2-6,.,TRBV1,TGCACCAGCAGTTGTAGCTGTTTGTGCACAAGTCGGGCCAACGTCCTGACTTTC,CTSSCSCLCTSRANVLTF
13,.,TRBJ1-1,.,TRBV4-3,TGCGCCAGCAGCCAAGACCTGAACACTGAAGCTTTCTTT,CASSQDLNTEAFF
15,.,TRBJ1-4,.,TRBV7-2,TGTGCCAGCAGCTTCCAGCGGGCAGGGAACGAAAAACTGTTTTTT,CASSFQRAGNEKLFF
13,.,TRBJ1-4,.,TRBV7-2,TGTGCCAGCAGCTTAGAGTACAAAGGGAAACTGTTTTTT,CASSLEYKGKLFF
14,TRBD2,TRBJ2-5,.,TRBV5-1,TGCGCCGTCTCCCACGGGGGGAACCAAGAGACCCAGTACTTC,CAVSHGGNQETQYF
14,TRBD2,TRBJ2-7,.,TRBV18,TGTGCCAGCTCACCGTTAACTAGCGCGGACGAGCAGTACTTC,CASSPLTSADEQYF
12,TRBD1,TRBJ2-3,.,TRBV12-3/TRBV12-4,TGTGCCAGCAGTGGCCGGGACAGGGCCCCGTATTTT,CASSGRDRAPYF
13,TRBD2,TRBJ2-5,once,TRBV25-1,TGTGCCAGCGGACTAGCGGGGGATGAGACCCAGTACTTC,CASGLAGDETQYF
12,.,TRBJ2-1,.,TRBV12-3/TRBV12-4,TGTGCCAGCAGTCCCCAGTTTGATGAGCAGTTCTTC,CASSPQFDEQFF
14,.,TRBJ1-2,few,TRBV2,TGTGCCAGCACCAACCTACAGGGAAACTATGGCTACACCTTC,CASTNLQGNYGYTF
11,.,TRBJ2-2,.,TRBV6-5,TGTGCCAGCAGTCACACCGGGGAGCTGTTTTTT,CASSHTGELFF
12,.,TRBJ1-1,.,TRBV3-1/TRBV3-2,TGTGCCAGCAGCATACTTAACACTGAAGCTTTCTTT,CASSILNTEAFF
14,TRBD1,TRBJ2-7,.,TRBV5-6,TGTGCCAGCAGCTTCAGGGGGACGCTCTACGAGCAGTACTTC,CASSFRGTLYEQYF
19,TRBD2,TRBJ2-3,.,TRBV28,TGTGCCAGCAGTCGGCGGGGACTAGCGGGAGGTCGCCGCACAGATACGCAGTATTTT,CASSRRGLAGGRRTDTQYF
14,.,TRBJ2-7,.,TRBV7-2,TGTGCCAGCAACTTAGACGGGACTCTCGACGAGCAGTACTTC,CASNLDGTLDEQYF
14,TRBD1,TRBJ1-5,.,TRBV7-8,TGTGCCAGCAGCTTTACAGGGGGCGATCAGCCCCAGCATTTT,CASSFTGGDQPQHF
16,TRBD1,TRBJ1-5,.,TRBV19,TGTGCCAGTAGTACGACTGACAAGGGGGCATATCAGCCCCAGCATTTT,CASSTTDKGAYQPQHF
14,.,TRBJ1-1,.,TRBV7-8,TGTGCCAGCAGCAGACGGATGGGGAACACTGAAGCTTTCTTT,CASSRRMGNTEAFF
12,.,TRBJ1-3,.,TRBV6-5,TGTGCCAGCAACCCGGGGGCCAACACCATATATTTT,CASNPGANTIYF
16,TRBD2,TRBJ2-7,.,TRBV2,TGTGCCAGCAGAGGGTACGGGACTAGCGGGACCTACGAGCAGTACTTC,CASRGYGTSGTYEQYF